Described below is a single TCR beta chain sequence and its context. Its antigen remains unidentified. The sample belongs to a study of post-analysis software for immune sequencing data. Study at large: Disease courses included relapsing-remitting, secondary progressive and progressive-relapsing multiple sclerosis. Points from the study as a whole: Strong same-batch co-clustering of samples appeared with F measure clustering. Included in a set of five TRBV segments more frequent in patients than controls were TRBV5-6, TRBV5-1 and TRBV20-1. Controls significantly exceeded multiple sclerosis patients in normalized Chao1 diversity.

TCR beta cDNA libraries had unique molecular identifiers. Each sample of roughly 0.95 to 10 million input T cells yielded 500,000 or so cDNA molecules, so each molecule approximated one T cell. TCRdb re-called the PCR reads through MiXCR, storing one row per CDR3 protein. The sample includes 740,000 or so distinct CDR3 sequences, around 53% of them seen just once. The V gene's germline CDR1 is MGHDK and CDR2 SYGVNS. The CDR3 is 15 residues long. Unmatched junction bases numbered 8, after V lost 8 bases and J lost 0 bases. The specimen sequenced was blood. The TCR originated in a girl between 5 and 17 years old with multiple sclerosis. The V call is TRBV25-1, the J call TRBJ2-3; TRBD2 matches 7 bases. The CDR3 loop reads CASGGLHLSTDTQYF. The CDR3 DNA reads as TGTGCCAGCGGGGGACTACACCTAAGCACAGATACGCAGTATTTT.